This TCR beta chain was sequenced during a study of blood T cell repertoires in COVID-19. At the level of the study: Sample material is recorded as cDNA or gDNA derived from T cells, B-cell-depleted T cells, or PBMCs.

Ages ranged from 18 to 89 years, with residence in some 25 US areas. Each recovered donor of Cohort 3 presented with two negative PCRs, clearance, or symptom resolution. Assay: immunoSEQ multiplex PCR; the TCRdb copy retains only in-frame clones and omits some. Found here are 310,000 or so clones, approximately 90% of them singletons; the top ten hold 5.5% to 6%. CDR1 is SGHTS and CDR2 is YDEGEE in the germline V gene. This CDR3 comprises 15 residues. After removal of 5 bases from V and 5 bases from J, the junction contained 5 bases not matched to a gene. This clone was counted a single time. The chain links TRBV5-8 to TRBJ1-4; TRBD1 matches at 11 bases. The sample was PBMCs or T cells enriched from blood (not recorded which). This TCR derives from a woman younger than 45 who had recovered from COVID-19. CDR3 bases: TGTGCCAGCAGGGCGGGACAGGGGGTGAATGAAAAACTGTTTTTT. Encoded protein: CASRAGQGVNEKLFF.